One and the same sample provided the 18 T cell receptor beta chains below, sequenced in a study of prognosis after radiotherapy for stage I lung cancer. Using two-round multiplex PCR, the authors amplified TCR beta CDR3 from genomic DNA. The authors ran first-round PCR with primers specific to each TRBV and TRBJ gene. A single record per CDR3 protein comes from TCRdb applying MiXCR to the multiplex PCR reads. The data show about 26,000 distinct CDR3 sequences, 25% to 35% seen once. Here the sequenced sample was PBMCs, taken before or after stereotactic body radiation therapy (not recorded which). These receptors were taken from a donor at least 50 years old with non-small cell lung cancer.

At least ten counts were recorded for this clonotype. The chain carries TRBV19 and TRBJ2-2; 7 positions match TRBD1. The CDR3 is 16 amino acids. Germline CDR1 reads LNHDA; CDR2 reads SQIVND (reference sequence). Unmatched junction bases numbered 5, after V lost 4 bases and J lost 0 bases. The CDR3 loop reads CASSTPGGANTGELFF. The DNA for the CDR3 is TGTGCCAGTAGTACCCCAGGGGGAGCGAACACCGGGGAGCTGTTTTTT.

There are many counts of this clonotype. The chain couples TRBV20-1 to TRBJ1-2, with TRBD1 matching 8 bases. The CDR3 has 14 amino acids. Per germline, CDR1 DFQATT and CDR2 SNEGSKA (reference sequence). Unmatched junction bases numbered 7, after V lost 0 bases and J lost 7 bases. CDR3 sequence reads: CSARDRTGLGGYTF. The DNA for the CDR3 is TGCAGTGCTAGAGATAGGACAGGGCTGGGTGGCTACACCTTC.

Only a few counts were recorded for this clonotype. One base away lies a much larger clone, so this may be a sequencing read error. Here the CDR3 omits its conserved ending phenylalanine or tryptophan, so a read error is the likely source. The gene calls are TRBV3-1 and TRBJ1-2, with TRBD1 identical over 7 bases. V shed 0 bases and J 8 bases; nucleotides not matched to a gene: 6. This CDR3 has 14 residues. Germline V gives CDR1 LGHDT, CDR2 YNNKEL (reference sequence). The CDR3: CASSQEQGGRGYTL. CDR3 nucleotide sequence: TGTGCCAGCAGCCAAGAGCAGGGGGGTCGCGGCTACACCCTC.

This clonotype has a handful of counts. The CDR3 protein is CASSLSGSGETQYF. CDR3 in DNA: TGTGCCAGCAGCTTGAGCGGGAGCGGGGAGACCCAGTACTTC. J is TRBJ2-5 and V is TRBV5-6; 8 bases match TRBD2. Germline CDR1 reads SGHDT; CDR2 reads YYEEEE. V shed 1 base and J 5 bases; nucleotides not matched to a gene: 4. There are 14 residues in the CDR3. Filled out from reference TRBV5-6 and TRBJ2-5, the complete variable domain reads DAGVTQSPTHLIKTRGQQVTLRCSPKSGHDTVSWYQQALGQGPQFIFQYYEEEERQRGNFPDRFSGHQFPNYSSELNVNALLLGDSALYLCASSLSGSGETQYFGPGTRLLVL.

This clonotype was detected ten times or more. V gene TRBV6-5 combines with J gene TRBJ2-7; 7 nucleotides line up with TRBD1. Germline assignment: CDR1 MNHEY and CDR2 SVGAGI. This CDR3 is 14 amino acids long. With 2 bases clipped from V and 1 base from J, the junction kept 2 bases outside the gene matches. CDR3 sequence reads: CASSYRGQSYEQYF. The CDR3 DNA is TGTGCCAGCAGTTACCGGGGACAGTCCTACGAGCAGTACTTC.

The sample holds a few counts of this clonotype. This may arise from a read error, as a much more abundant clone is one base away. The chain employs TRBV6-1 and TRBJ2-1, with a weak D call TRBD1 (6 bases). Trimming pared 6 bases from V and 3 bases from J, leaving 12 bases between. Per germline, CDR1 MNHNS and CDR2 SASEGT. This CDR3 contains 14 residues. CDR3 sequence: CASSLEGVYNEQFF. CDR3 nucleotides: TGTGCCAGCAGCCTCGAGGGGGTCTACAATGAGCAGTTCTTC.

This clonotype appeared once. The V call is TRBV24-1, the J call TRBJ2-7; 12 nucleotides line up with TRBD2. Per germline, CDR1 KGHDR and CDR2 SFDVKD. The CDR3 loop spans 16 amino acids. The V segment lost 6 bases and the J segment 2 bases; nucleotides outside the gene matches: 7. Written as DNA, the CDR3 is TGTGCCACCAGTTCCACGACTAGCGGGAGACCCTACGAGCAGTACTTC. It codes for CATSSTTSGRPYEQYF.

This clonotype was counted at least ten times. This sequence joins TRBV6-2 or TRBV6-3 and TRBJ2-3; perhaps TRBD2 as D (6 bases). With 5 bases removed from V and 4 bases from J, the gap between germline ends came to 16 bases. From germline, CDR1 is MNHEY and CDR2 SVGEGT. This CDR3 is built from 15 residues. CDR3 coding DNA: TGTGCCAGCAGTGACGTGGGGGGAAACCCAGATACGCAGTATTTT. It encodes CASSDVGGNPDTQYF.

This clonotype occurred many times. The chain has TRBV20-1 and TRBJ2-7; 7 nucleotides agree with TRBD1. The junction had 17 bases not matched to a gene; V was cut back by 6 bases and J by 3 bases. This CDR3 has 16 amino acids. Looked up from germline, CDR1 is DFQATT and CDR2 is SNEGSKA (reference sequence). CDR3 sequence (DNA): TGCAGTGCCCTCCCAGGGGCCGACAGGGACAGCTACGAGCAGTACTTC. The encoded protein is CSALPGADRDSYEQYF.

On this clonotype itself: This could be a read error, since a much larger clone is one nucleotide away. This rearrangement joins TRBV6-2 or TRBV6-3 to TRBJ1-2, with a weak D call TRBD1 (5 bases). The ends were cut back, 11 bases at V and 3 bases at J, with 19 bases in the middle. In germline, CDR1 is MNHEY, CDR2 SVGEGT. The CDR3 has 14 residues. The chain's CDR3 is CAGPTLTGDYGYTF. In nucleotides, the CDR3 is TGTGCCGGCCCTACCCTTACAGGCGACTATGGCTACACCTTC.

This chain joins TRBV7-9 and TRBJ2-3, with 11 bases aligning to TRBD2. Germline CDR1 reads SEHNR; CDR2 reads FQNEAQ (reference sequence). The CDR3 runs to 15 residues. Trimming cost V 2 bases and J 5 bases; bases outside gene matches: 3. The CDR3 here is CASSLLAGGLDTQYF. Written as DNA, the CDR3 is TGTGCCAGCAGCTTACTAGCGGGGGGATTAGATACGCAGTATTTT.

This chain connects TRBV10-3 to TRBJ2-7; the D gene is possibly TRBD2 (5 bases). V was cut by 10 bases and J by 2 bases, with 15 bases left in between. The CDR3 consists of 13 residues. Per the germline V gene, CDR1 is ENHRY and CDR2 is SYGVKD. CDR3 region: CANRPAATYEQYF. CDR3 sequence (DNA): TGTGCCAACCGACCAGCGGCGACCTACGAGCAGTACTTC.

The sample holds many counts of this clonotype. The rearrangement uses TRBV5-1 and TRBJ1-1, with D perhaps TRBD1 (5 bases). V was shortened by 0 bases and J by 1 base, with 7 bases between the two germline ends. Germline assignment: CDR1 SGHRS and CDR2 YFSETQ. This CDR3 has 14 amino acids. The CDR3 nucleotides read TGCGCCAGCAGCTTGGTGGGACCGAACACTGAAGCTTTCTTT. It codes for CASSLVGPNTEAFF.

This clonotype was counted ten times or more. The chain is built from TRBV12-3 or TRBV12-4 and TRBJ2-3; no reliable D call. The CDR3 is made up of 12 amino acids. V was pared by 8 bases and J by 6 bases, with 12 bases between. The CDR3 DNA is TGTGCCAGCCGCACCCCTGGGGATACGCAGTATTTT. Translation gives CASRTPGDTQYF.

This chain uses TRBV12-3 or TRBV12-4 with TRBJ2-7; 7 positions agree with TRBD1. V dropped 10 bases and J dropped 0; count of bases not matched to a gene: 15. This CDR3 is 16 amino acids long. As DNA, the CDR3 is TGTGCCACCATTAAAAGACAGGGAAAAGCCTCCTACGAGCAGTACTTC. Translation gives CATIKRQGKASYEQYF.

In its sample, this clonotype was seen many times. The V gene is TRBV2, the J gene TRBJ2-1; the match to TRBD1 covers 7 bases. The CDR3 spans 15 residues. CDR1 and CDR2 (germline): SNHLY, FYNNEI. The trim removed 6 bases at V and 2 bases at J, leaving 7 bases unmatched. For the CDR3, the DNA is TGTGCCAGCAGCCGAGGGACAGCCACCTACAATGAGCAGTTCTTC. Its translation: CASSRGTATYNEQFF.

The chain couples TRBV10-3 to TRBJ1-6; TRBD1 aligns across 7 bases. This CDR3 has 15 residues. Germline CDR1 ENHRY, CDR2 SYGVKD. After removal of 6 bases from V and 5 bases from J, the junction contained 7 bases not matched to a gene. The CDR3, as DNA: TGTGCCATCAGACCTCACGGGACAGATAATTCACCCCTCCACTTT. Protein: CAIRPHGTDNSPLHF.

This clonotype was seen at least ten times. The J gene is TRBJ2-5, the V gene TRBV7-9, with a tentative D call TRBD2 (6 bases). Germline CDR1 and CDR2: SEHNR and FQNEAQ (reference sequence). Trimming shortened V by 0 bases and J by 2 bases, and 10 bases separated the two germline ends. The CDR3 is 15 residues long. CDR3 coding DNA: TGTGCCAGCAGCTTAGCTAGGACTACACAAGAGACCCAGTACTTC. It encodes CASSLARTTQETQYF.